One and the same sample provided the 31 T cell receptor beta chains below, sequenced in a study of response to subunit inactivated influenza vaccine (dated by TCRdb to between 2017 and 2018). The library was prepared using RT-PCR. Instrument on record: Illumina HiSeq 2500. In TCRdb, the public reads were trimmed at Q25 with fastp and aligned with MiXCR, with productive beta chains retained. Every entry covers one CDR3 protein and lists the most common genes and DNA from its rows. This sample comprises roughly 190,000 distinct CDR3 sequences, approximately 12% of them detected only once. Jointly, the top ten make up 29% of the sample. The sample was also reused in another study, on T cells expressing NK-cell markers. Per the second study: 5'RACE template switching, by which a universal primer site and unique molecular identifiers were added, was used to make TCR beta cDNA libraries.

This material consisted of CD8+ T cells sorted from PBMCs, taken 11 to 12 days after vaccination. The receptor source for this set is a man aged 50-60 years who received an inactivated influenza vaccine. Donor details come from another sample of the same person, matched by shared clones.

This clonotype showed up just a few times. This chain connects TRBV19 to TRBJ2-1; 9 bases fit TRBD2. There are 15 residues in the CDR3. Germline assignment: CDR1 LNHDA and CDR2 SQIVND (reference sequence). J was trimmed by 1 base and V by 8 bases; bases with no gene match: 6. The CDR3 DNA is TGTGCCAGTCTATCAAGCGGGAGGTCCTACAATGAGCAGTTCTTC. Protein: CASLSSGRSYNEQFF.

This rearrangement joins TRBV10-3 to TRBJ2-7, with D possibly being TRBD1 (6 bases). The germline CDR1 and CDR2 sequences are ENHRY and SYGVKD. The V end was cut by 3 bases, the J end by 0 bases, with 12 bases between. The CDR3 spans 15 residues. The CDR3 DNA sequence: TGTGCCATCAGTGACCCCGGACAGAGCTCCTACGAGCAGTACTTC. Protein sequence: CAISDPGQSSYEQYF.

The genes are TRBV27 and TRBJ2-7; 10 bases agree with TRBD2. V was pared by 4 bases and J by 1 base, with 1 base of the junction left unmatched. The CDR3 contains 14 residues. Germline values: CDR1 MNHEY, CDR2 SMNVEV (reference sequence). The CDR3 loop reads CASSSSGGSYEQYF. Here the CDR3 DNA reads TGTGCCAGCAGTTCTAGCGGGGGATCCTACGAGCAGTACTTC.

The V gene is TRBV5-1, the J gene TRBJ2-1; 10 bases align to TRBD2. The germline CDR1 and CDR2 sequences are SGHRS and YFSETQ. The CDR3 runs 16 residues. V lost 0 bases, J lost 4 bases, and 4 bases stayed unmatched. Here the CDR3 DNA reads TGCGCCAGCAGCTTGGGTACTAGCGGGGTTTACAATGAGCAGTTCTTC. Its translation: CASSLGTSGVYNEQFF.

This clonotype was detected a few times. This rearrangement joins TRBV28 to TRBJ2-2; no clear D. The CDR3 contains 15 residues. V lost 0 bases and J lost 1, with 6 bases in between. Germline loops: CDR1 MDHEN, CDR2 SYDVKM. The CDR3 region is CASSLWLGNTGELFF. The CDR3 bases are TGTGCCAGCAGTTTATGGCTGGGGAACACCGGGGAGCTGTTTTTT.

This clonotype was found a few times. The chain carries TRBV25-1 and TRBJ2-6, with 7 bases fitting TRBD1. CDR1 is MGHDK and CDR2 is SYGVNS in the germline V gene. This CDR3 has 19 residues. V trimming: 4 bases; J trimming: 0 bases; junction bases outside the gene matches: 12. Written as DNA, the CDR3 is TGTGCCAGCAGTGTTTATGGGCAGGGGGTGCTCTCTGGGGCCAACGTCCTGACTTTC. This gives the protein CASSVYGQGVLSGANVLTF.

This clonotype has only a few counts. The chain carries TRBV29-1 and TRBJ1-1; tentative D call: TRBD1 (5 bases). Trimming cost V 6 bases and J 0 bases, with 11 bases left between them. This CDR3 region has 13 residues. Germline CDR1 and CDR2: SQVTM and ANQGSEA. Written as DNA, the CDR3 is TGCAGCGTCGAATCAGGGATGAACACTGAAGCTTTCTTT. Amino acid sequence: CSVESGMNTEAFF.

Written as DNA, the CDR3 is TGCGCCAGCAGCCAAGTAGTGAGGGACTACAATGAGCAGTTCTTC. Translated: CASSQVVRDYNEQFF. The V and J genes are TRBV4-3 and TRBJ2-1; perhaps TRBD2 as D (5 bases). The CDR3 loop spans 15 amino acids. From germline, CDR1 is LGHNA and CDR2 YSLEER. V lost 1 base to trimming and J lost 3 bases, with 10 bases between them.

This chain links TRBV21-1 with TRBJ2-7; the table assigns TRBD1, which was not confirmed against the DNA. TRBV21-1 is described as a pseudogene. The CDR3 covers 14 residues. CDR3 in amino acids: CASSREGAIYEQYF. The CDR3 bases are TGTGCCAGCAGCAGGGAGGGGGCAATCTACGAGCAGTACTTC.

This clonotype was picked up a small number of times. The V gene is TRBV10-2, the J gene TRBJ2-1; no firm D call. Germline V lookup: CDR1 WSHSY, CDR2 SAAADI. Trimming shortened V by 0 bases and J by 8 bases, and 11 bases separated the two germline ends. The CDR3 length is 14 residues. Here the CDR3 reads CASSESRLGYEQFF. Written as DNA, the CDR3 is TGCGCCAGCAGTGAGTCGCGACTGGGGTATGAGCAGTTCTTC.

There are a few counts of this clonotype. The CDR3 sequence is CASSLDGKITEAFF. As DNA, the CDR3 is TGTGCCAGCAGCTTAGACGGGAAGATCACTGAAGCTTTCTTT. The chain employs TRBV11-2 and TRBJ1-1; D is uncertain. Trimming took off 0 bases at V and 4 bases at J, with 9 bases between the two ends. Germline V gene lookup returns CDR1 SGHAT and CDR2 FQNNGV. CDR3 size: 14 residues. The variable domain in full, completed from reference TRBV11-2 and TRBJ1-1, reads EAGVAQSPRYKIIEKRQSVAFWCNPISGHATLYWYQQILGQGPKLLIQFQNNGVVDDSQLPKDRFSAERLKGVDSTLKIQPAKLEDSAVYLCASSLDGKITEAFFGQGTRLTVV.

This clonotype has just a few counts. The gene calls are TRBV7-6 and TRBJ1-1; the match to TRBD1 covers 7 bases. From germline, CDR1 is SGHVS and CDR2 FNYEAQ. There are 15 residues in the CDR3. Germline trimming cut 5 bases from V and 5 bases from J; bases unmatched to any gene: 11. CDR3 coding DNA: TGTGCCAGCAGCCCCGCCGAGGGGGCCCGGACTGAAGCTTTCTTT. Translated, it gives CASSPAEGARTEAFF.

The V and J genes are TRBV5-5 and TRBJ2-1; no clear D. Trimming removed 2 bases from V and 7 bases from J, with 7 bases in between. Germline V gene lookup returns CDR1 SGHKS and CDR2 YYEKEE (reference sequence). The CDR3 is 12 amino acids. CDR3: CASSLARNEQFF. The CDR3 DNA is TGTGCCAGCAGCTTAGCGAGGAATGAGCAGTTCTTC.

In this sample, this clonotype turned up a few times. V gene TRBV7-9 combines with J gene TRBJ2-1; D is possibly TRBD1 (6 bases). The V end lost 7 bases, the J end lost 6 bases, and 16 bases lay between the germline ends. The CDR3 loop spans 14 amino acids. Germline-derived CDR1 and CDR2 are SEHNR and FQNEAQ (reference sequence). The CDR3 reads CASTWDKGRNEQFF. As DNA, the CDR3 is TGTGCCAGCACCTGGGACAAGGGACGCAATGAGCAGTTCTTC. The whole variable domain, remainder taken from reference TRBV7-9 and TRBJ2-1, is DTGVSQNPRHKITKRGQNVTFRCDPISEHNRLYWYRQTLGQGPEFLTYFQNEAQLEKSRLLSDRFSAERPKGSFSTLEIQRTEQGDSAMYLCASTWDKGRNEQFFGPGTRLTVL.

This clonotype has only a few counts. The V call is TRBV7-9, the J call TRBJ2-1; 12 bases are a match to TRBD2. CDR1 and CDR2 (germline): SEHNR, FQNEAQ (reference sequence). V trimming: 4 bases; J trimming: 10 bases; junction bases outside the gene matches: 11. This CDR3 comprises 16 residues. The CDR3 spells CASSSPLAGGGEEQFF. DNA of the CDR3: TGTGCCAGCAGCTCCCCCCTAGCGGGAGGGGGGGAGGAGCAGTTCTTC.

In its sample, this clonotype was seen a few times. The chain carries TRBV11-1 and TRBJ2-1; 7 bases line up with TRBD2. CDR3 size: 18 residues. The germline gives CDR1 SGHAT, CDR2 FQDESV (reference sequence). Losses at the gene ends were 4 bases for V and 2 bases for J; bases not matched to a gene: 14. CDR3 bases: TGTGCCAGCAGCTCCCCTGGCTTCTCTAGCGGAACCTACAATGAGCAGTTCTTC. Translated: CASSSPGFSSGTYNEQFF.

The V gene is TRBV7-9, the J gene TRBJ1-6; the D gene is possibly TRBD1 (5 bases). Germline V lookup: CDR1 SEHNR, CDR2 FQNEAQ (reference sequence). With 1 base removed from V and 9 bases from J, the gap between germline ends came to 7 bases. This CDR3 has 13 residues. CDR3 sequence: CASSLGGTSPLHF. The CDR3 DNA reads TGTGCCAGCAGCTTAGGAGGGACTTCACCCCTCCACTTT.

This clonotype has just a few counts. The chain combines TRBV28 with TRBJ2-7; the match to TRBD1 covers 9 bases. The length of the CDR3 is 15 residues. The germline CDR1 and CDR2 sequences are MDHEN and SYDVKM. V shed 7 bases, J shed 3 bases, and the junction held 10 bases outside the gene matches. The CDR3 region has the DNA TGTGCCAGCAACAGGGGGCTGGGGCCGAACTACGAGCAGTACTTC. It codes for CASNRGLGPNYEQYF.

This clonotype was detected only a few times. The rearrangement links TRBV27 to TRBJ2-5, with TRBD2 identical over 7 bases. CDR1 is MNHEY and CDR2 is SMNVEV in the germline V gene (reference sequence). The CDR3 covers 14 residues. V gave up 5 bases and J gave up 5 bases; unmatched junction bases: 8. Written as DNA, the CDR3 is TGTGCCAGCAGTGGGCGACTAGCCGGGGAGACCCAGTACTTC. It codes for CASSGRLAGETQYF.

The gene calls are TRBV6-5 and TRBJ1-1; D not resolved. Deletions cut 2 bases from V and 4 bases from J, with 11 bases between. Germline CDR1 reads MNHEY; CDR2 reads SVGAGI. The CDR3 extends over 14 amino acids. In DNA form, the CDR3 reads TGTGCCAGCAGTTACGTAGGGAGAGGCACTGAAGCTTTCTTT. It codes for CASSYVGRGTEAFF.

The V gene is TRBV15, the J gene TRBJ2-7; D is perhaps TRBD1 (5 bases). CDR3 length: 14 residues. V was trimmed by 6 bases and J by 1 base, leaving 13 bases between them. Per the germline V gene, CDR1 is LNHNV and CDR2 is YYDKDF (reference sequence). The CDR3 DNA reads TGTGCCACCAGTTTCTCTCAGGGTTCCTACGAGCAGTACTTC. This encodes CATSFSQGSYEQYF.

The chain combines TRBV28 with TRBJ1-4; 7 bases map to TRBD1. The V and J ends lost 1 base and 6 bases, in that order; junction bases with no gene match: 8. CDR1 is MDHEN and CDR2 is SYDVKM in the germline V gene. The CDR3 runs 16 residues. The CDR3, as DNA: TGTGCCAGCAGTTTATCCCGAGGCAGGGGGGATGAAAAACTGTTTTTT. It codes for CASSLSRGRGDEKLFF.

This clonotype was detected only a few times. This sequence joins TRBV7-6 and TRBJ1-5; 7 nucleotides line up with TRBD1. CDR3 size: 16 residues. The germline V gene encodes CDR1 SGHVS and CDR2 FNYEAQ. J lost 0 bases, V lost 1 base, and 3 bases had no gene match. The CDR3 sequence is CASSLGTGISNQPQHF. In DNA, the CDR3 is TGTGCCAGCAGCTTAGGGACAGGAATTAGCAATCAGCCCCAGCATTTT.

This clonotype has only a few counts. The chain uses TRBV6-1 and TRBJ2-3, with D possibly TRBD2 on 5 matching bases. Trimming pared 5 bases from V and 3 bases from J, leaving 9 bases between. This CDR3 region has 13 residues. CDR1 is MNHNS, CDR2 SASEGT, per germline. This chain's CDR3 is CASSPDLTDTQYF. CDR3 coding DNA: TGTGCCAGCAGTCCGGACTTGACAGATACGCAGTATTTT.

The chain carries TRBV28 and TRBJ2-7; D is possibly TRBD1 or TRBD2 (6 bases each). The CDR3 totals 15 residues. Germline V gives CDR1 MDHEN, CDR2 SYDVKM. V dropped 3 bases and J dropped 5 bases, with 17 bases sitting between them. The CDR3, as DNA: TGTGCCAGCAGTTTGACCGCCGGGGGCCGGGACGAGCAGTACTTC. Translated, it gives CASSLTAGGRDEQYF.

This clonotype rates as medium-sized. The chain links TRBV5-6 to TRBJ1-2; the D is unclear. The CDR3 loop spans 11 amino acids. Looked up from germline, CDR1 is SGHDT and CDR2 is YYEEEE. Trimming removed 4 bases at V and 3 bases at J, with 4 bases between. Here the CDR3 reads CASSGDYGYTF. The CDR3 DNA reads as TGTGCCAGCAGCGGTGACTATGGCTACACCTTC.

V usage is TRBV2 and J usage is TRBJ2-3; TRBD1 agrees at 9 bases. V lost 9 bases and J lost 3; bases outside the gene matches: 10. Germline V lookup: CDR1 SNHLY, CDR2 FYNNEI. The CDR3 runs to 15 residues. This CDR3 reads CASLGDREFTDTQYF. DNA of the CDR3: TGTGCCAGTCTCGGGGACAGGGAATTTACAGATACGCAGTATTTT.

This clonotype was seen many times. This chain joins TRBV12-3 or TRBV12-4 and TRBJ2-2, with no clear D. Trimming shortened V by 6 bases and J by 3 bases, and 11 bases separated the two germline ends. The CDR3 contains 14 residues. The DNA of the CDR3 is TGTGCCAGCAGCCCCCCCCGGTACACCGGGGAGCTGTTTTTT. Amino acid sequence: CASSPPRYTGELFF.

This clonotype appeared a few times. The chain recombines TRBV5-6 with TRBJ1-5; 7 positions match TRBD1. The CDR3 loop spans 15 amino acids. The ends lost 2 bases at V and 2 bases at J; junction bases unmatched: 4. In germline, CDR1 is SGHDT, CDR2 YYEEEE. CDR3 nucleotides: TGTGCCAGCAGCTTATTAAGGGGGCGCAATCAGCCCCAGCATTTT. Translation gives CASSLLRGRNQPQHF.

V and J are TRBV6-5 and TRBJ1-3, with a tentative D call TRBD1 (6 bases). CDR1 and CDR2 from the germline V gene are MNHEY and SVGAGI. There are 15 residues in the CDR3. Trimming took off 4 bases at V and 6 bases at J, with 16 bases between the two ends. This CDR3 reads CASSLGHPSTNTIYF. In nucleotides, the CDR3 is TGTGCCAGCAGTTTGGGACACCCCTCAACAAACACCATATATTTT.

A few counts support this clonotype. J is TRBJ2-5 and V is TRBV6-5, with TRBD2 identical over 10 bases. CDR3 length equals 15 residues. Germline V gene data show CDR1 as MNHEY and CDR2 as SVGAGI. The V segment lost 7 bases and the J segment 1 base; nucleotides outside the gene matches: 6. The CDR3 region has the DNA TGTGCCAGCACTTATAGCGGGGGGTTCCAAGAGACCCAGTACTTC. Protein product: CASTYSGGFQETQYF.